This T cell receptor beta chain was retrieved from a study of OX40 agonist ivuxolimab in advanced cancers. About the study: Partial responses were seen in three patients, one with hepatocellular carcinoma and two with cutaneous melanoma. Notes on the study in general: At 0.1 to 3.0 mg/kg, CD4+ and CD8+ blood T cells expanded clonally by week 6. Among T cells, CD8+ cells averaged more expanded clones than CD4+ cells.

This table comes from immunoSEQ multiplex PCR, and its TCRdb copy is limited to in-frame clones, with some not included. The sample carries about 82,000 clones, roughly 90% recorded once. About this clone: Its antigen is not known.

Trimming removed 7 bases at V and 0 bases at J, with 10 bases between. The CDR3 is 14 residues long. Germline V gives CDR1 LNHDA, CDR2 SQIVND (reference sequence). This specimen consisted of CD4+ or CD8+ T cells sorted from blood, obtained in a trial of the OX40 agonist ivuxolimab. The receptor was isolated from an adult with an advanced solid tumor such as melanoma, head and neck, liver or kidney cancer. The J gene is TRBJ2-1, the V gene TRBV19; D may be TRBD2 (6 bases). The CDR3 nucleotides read TGTGCCAGTATGATCGGGGGCTCCTACAATGAGCAGTTCTTC. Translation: CASMIGGSYNEQFF.